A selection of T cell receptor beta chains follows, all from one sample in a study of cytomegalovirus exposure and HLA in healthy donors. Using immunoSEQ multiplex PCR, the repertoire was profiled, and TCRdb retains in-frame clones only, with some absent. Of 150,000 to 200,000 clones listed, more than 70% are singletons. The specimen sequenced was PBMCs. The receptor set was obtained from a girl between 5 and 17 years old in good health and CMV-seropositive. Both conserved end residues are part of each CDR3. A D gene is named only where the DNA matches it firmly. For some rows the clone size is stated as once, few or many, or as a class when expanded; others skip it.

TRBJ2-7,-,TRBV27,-,TGTGCCAGCAGGGCGCAGGGGGGCTCCTACGAGCAGTACTTC,CASRAQGGSYEQYF
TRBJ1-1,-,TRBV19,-,TGTGCCAGTAGTATTTCGGGGTTCACTGAAGCTTTCTTT,CASSISGFTEAFF
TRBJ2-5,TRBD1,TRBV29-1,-,TGCAGCGTTGACTTAACAGGGGTTGTAGAGACCCAGTACTTC,CSVDLTGVVETQYF
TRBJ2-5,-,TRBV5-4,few,TGTGCCAGCAGCTTGGATTACAGACAGGAGACCCAGTACTTC,CASSLDYRQETQYF
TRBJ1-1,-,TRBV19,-,TGTGCCAGTAGTATTCGGGACATATCGAACACTGAAGCTTTCTTT,CASSIRDISNTEAFF
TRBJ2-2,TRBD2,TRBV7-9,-,TGTGCCAGCAGCCCGGGACTAGCGGGGGGGCCCTATACCGGGGAGCTGTTTTTT,CASSPGLAGGPYTGELFF
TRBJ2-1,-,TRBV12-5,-,TGTGCTAGTGGTTCAGCGGCGCGGGACCACTCCTACAATGAGCAGTTCTTC,CASGSAARDHSYNEQFF
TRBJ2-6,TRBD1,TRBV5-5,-,TGTGCCAGCAGCTTGCTCAGGGGGCTCGGTGGGGCCAACGTCCTGACTTTC,CASSLLRGLGGANVLTF
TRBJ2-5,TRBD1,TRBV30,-,TGTGCCTGGGCAGGCGGACAGGGGAGGGCCCAGTACTTC,CAWAGGQGRAQYF
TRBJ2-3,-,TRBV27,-,TGTGCCAGCAGTTTCTTAGATACGCAGTATTTT,CASSFLDTQYF
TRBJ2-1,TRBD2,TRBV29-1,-,TGCAGCGTTCGGGGGAGGGGACTGCACAATGAGCAGTTCTTC,CSVRGRGLHNEQFF
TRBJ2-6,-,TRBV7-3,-,TGTGCCAGCAGCTTAACGGCGGGCTTGCAATCTGGGGCCAACGTCCTGACTTTC,CASSLTAGLQSGANVLTF
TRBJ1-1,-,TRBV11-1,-,TGTGCCAGCAGCCAGGGAATAATGAACACTGAAGCTTTCTTT,CASSQGIMNTEAFF
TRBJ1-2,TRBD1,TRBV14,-,TGTGCCAGCAGCCCCGGGACAGGGCCTAACTATGGCTACACCTTC,CASSPGTGPNYGYTF
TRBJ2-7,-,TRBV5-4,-,TGTGCCAGCAGCTTGGGATCTAGATTAAGAGTCTACGAGCAGTACTTC,CASSLGSRLRVYEQYF
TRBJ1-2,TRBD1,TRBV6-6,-,TGTGCCAGCAGCTTGGGACAGGCTAACTATGGCTACACCTTC,CASSLGQANYGYTF
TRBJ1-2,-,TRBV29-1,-,TGCAGCGCCCGGGAATCCTATGGCTACACCTTC,CSARESYGYTF
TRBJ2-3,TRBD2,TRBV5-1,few,TGCGCCAGCAATGGTCTAGCGGGAGAGGCAGATACGCAGTATTTT,CASNGLAGEADTQYF
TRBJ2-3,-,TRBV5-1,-,TGCGCCAGCAGCACGGGACTGGGGACAGATACGCAGTATTTT,CASSTGLGTDTQYF
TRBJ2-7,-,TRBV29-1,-,TGCAGCGTGAAGAACAGGGACGACCTGGGAGAGCAGTACTTC,CSVKNRDDLGEQYF
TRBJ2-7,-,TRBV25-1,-,TGTGCCAGCAGTGTACAGAACCTTGGAGAGCAGTACTTC,CASSVQNLGEQYF
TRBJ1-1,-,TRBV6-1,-,TGTGCCAGCAGTGGGCTTGGGGGCAATCACAACACTGAAGCTTTCTTT,CASSGLGGNHNTEAFF
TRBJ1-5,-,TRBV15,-,TGTGCCACCAGCAGAGATCGGGGGATGGACCGGACCCAGCATTTT,CATSRDRGMDRTQHF
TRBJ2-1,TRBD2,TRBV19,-,TGTGCCAGTAGTATAGCTAGCGGGAGCTACGATGAGCAGTTCTTC,CASSIASGSYDEQFF
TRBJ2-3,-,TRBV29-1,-,TGCAGCGTTGGGAGAGGTATCGGAACAGATACGCAGTATTTT,CSVGRGIGTDTQYF
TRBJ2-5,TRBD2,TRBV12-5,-,TGTGCTAGTGGTCCAGGACTAGGAGAGACCCAGTACTTC,CASGPGLGETQYF
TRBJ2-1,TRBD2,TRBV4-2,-,TGTGCCAGCAGCCAACGGACTAGCGATGAGCAGTTCTTC,CASSQRTSDEQFF
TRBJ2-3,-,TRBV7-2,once,TGTGCCAGCAGCGCCAACCGCCAGGTACCAGATACGCAGTATTTT,CASSANRQVPDTQYF
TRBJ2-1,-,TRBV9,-,TGTGCCAGCAGCACCGGAAACACGGGTAGCTACAATGAGCAGTTCTTC,CASSTGNTGSYNEQFF
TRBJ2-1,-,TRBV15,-,TGTGCCACCAGCAGGCATCAGGGGCGGGGGCATGAGCAGTTCTTC,CATSRHQGRGHEQFF
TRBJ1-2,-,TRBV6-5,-,TGTGCCAGCAGTTCCCAGGCTTATGGCTACACCTTC,CASSSQAYGYTF
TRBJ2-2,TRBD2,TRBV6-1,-,TGTGCCAGCAGTGAATACCCACTGCGCGGCGGGGGTAACACCGGGGAGCTGTTTTTT,CASSEYPLRGGGNTGELFF
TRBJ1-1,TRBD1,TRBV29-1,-,TGCAGCGTTGACCGTCGGACAGGGGGCAACACTGAAGCTTTCTTT,CSVDRRTGGNTEAFF
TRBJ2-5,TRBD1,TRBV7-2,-,TGTGCCAGCAGCTGGACAGGGGCGGTTACCCAGTACTTC,CASSWTGAVTQYF
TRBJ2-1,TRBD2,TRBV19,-,TGTGCCAGTAGTATAATGGTCCTAGCGGGAGCGAATGAGCAGTTCTTC,CASSIMVLAGANEQFF
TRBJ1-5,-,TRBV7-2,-,TGTGCCAGCAGCTACAGGGGCAATCAGCCCCAGCATTTT,CASSYRGNQPQHF
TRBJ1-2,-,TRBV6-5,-,TGTGCCAGCAGTTTATCTAGGACGGGGTATGGCTACACCTTC,CASSLSRTGYGYTF
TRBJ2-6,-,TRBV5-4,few,TGTGCCAGCACTTTACAGGGCGCTGGGGCCAACGTCCTGACTTTC,CASTLQGAGANVLTF
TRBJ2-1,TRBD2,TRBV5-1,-,TGCGCCAGCAGCACGGGACTAGCGGGAGTGCATGAGCAGTTCTTC,CASSTGLAGVHEQFF
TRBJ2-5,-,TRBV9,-,TGTGCCAGCAGACCAGTGGCGGAAGAGACCCAGTACTTC,CASRPVAEETQYF
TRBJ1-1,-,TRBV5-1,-,TGCGCCAGCAGCCAGGGGACCATGAACACTGAAGCTTTCTTT,CASSQGTMNTEAFF
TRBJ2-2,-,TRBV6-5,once,TGTGCCAGCAGGCCTCCGGGCACCGGGGAGCTGTTTTTT,CASRPPGTGELFF
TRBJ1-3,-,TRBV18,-,TGTGCCAGCTCACCAGGAAGCCCTAGCTCTGGAAACACCATATATTTT,CASSPGSPSSGNTIYF
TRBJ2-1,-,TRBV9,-,TGTGCCAGCACCCCAGGGAAAGGGTCCTACAATGAGCAGTTCTTC,CASTPGKGSYNEQFF
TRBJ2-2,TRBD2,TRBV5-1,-,TGCGCCAGCAGTAAGGGACTAGCGGCTAACACCGGGGAGCTGTTTTTT,CASSKGLAANTGELFF
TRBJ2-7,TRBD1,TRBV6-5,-,TGTGCCAGCAGTTGGACAGGGGCCGAGCAGTACTTC,CASSWTGAEQYF
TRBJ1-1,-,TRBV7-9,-,TGTGCCGGCAGCTGGGGTCTGGCGGGGACTGAAGCTTTCTTT,CAGSWGLAGTEAFF
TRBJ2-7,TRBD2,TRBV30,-,TGTGCCTGGAGTGCGAGCGGGGACGAGCAGTACTTC,CAWSASGDEQYF
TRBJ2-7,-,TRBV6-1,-,TGTGCCAGCAGTGCCCCCCCAGGGGTCCCCTACGAGCAGTACTTC,CASSAPPGVPYEQYF
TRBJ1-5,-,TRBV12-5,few,TGTGCTAGTGGTTTGTACTCTCAGCCCCAGCATTTT,CASGLYSQPQHF